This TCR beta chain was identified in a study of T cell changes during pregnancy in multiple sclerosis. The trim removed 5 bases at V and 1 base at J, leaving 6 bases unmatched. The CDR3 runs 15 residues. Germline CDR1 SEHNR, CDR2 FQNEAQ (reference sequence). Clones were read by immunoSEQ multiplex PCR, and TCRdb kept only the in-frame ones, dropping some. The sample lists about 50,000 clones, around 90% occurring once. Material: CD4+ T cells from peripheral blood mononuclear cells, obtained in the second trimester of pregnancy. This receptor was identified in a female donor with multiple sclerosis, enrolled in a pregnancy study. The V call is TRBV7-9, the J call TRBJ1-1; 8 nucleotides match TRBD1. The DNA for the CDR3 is TGTGCCAGCAGCCCGCGCACAGGGGGGAACACTGAAGCTTTCTTT. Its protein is CASSPRTGGNTEAFF. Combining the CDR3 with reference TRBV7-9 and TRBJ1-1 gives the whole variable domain DTGVSQNPRHKITKRGQNVTFRCDPISEHNRLYWYRQTLGQGPEFLTYFQNEAQLEKSRLLSDRFSAERPKGSFSTLEIQRTEQGDSAMYLCASSPRTGGNTEAFFGQGTRLTVV.